The 17 T cell receptor beta chains given below trace back to one sample, sequenced in a study of tissue T cells after allogeneic stem cell transplantation (dated by TCRdb to 2021 to 2024). Library construction relied on the immunoSEQ multiplex PCR assay. TCRdb limited this immuneACCESS table to in-frame rearrangements with V and J called. A share of clones is missing; checked studies link under half to unresolved V genes, and the rest is unexplained. The sample table shows 2,800 or so clones, and less than 80% are seen once. Jointly, the top ten make up 15% to 20% of the sample. The sample's time point, from its label and the paper: human tissue collected at research (rapid) autopsy. Several adult allo-HCT recipients with steroid-refractory GVHD were prospectively enrolled in a research-autopsy study over an approximately three-year period. The sample consisted of ascending colon tissue, taken at autopsy. Every receptor here comes from a male patient at least 60 years old with steroid-refractory graft-versus-host disease after an allogeneic stem cell transplant. Following a transplant, a fraction of the T cells may be traceable to the graft donor.

Judged by abundance, this clone is large. This sequence joins TRBV7-9 and TRBJ1-1, with 9 bases identical to TRBD1. Germline values: CDR1 SEHNR, CDR2 FQNEAQ (reference sequence). This CDR3 region has 12 residues. With V trimmed by 3 bases and J by 11 bases, 4 bases remained unmatched. The CDR3 DNA sequence: TGTGCCAGCAGCTTGGCGGACAGGGGCGCTTTCTTT. This sequence encodes CASSLADRGAFF.

This sequence joins TRBV5-6 and TRBJ1-2; 7 bases are a match to TRBD1. The CDR3 totals 15 residues. With 2 bases clipped from V and 5 bases from J, the junction kept 9 bases outside the gene matches. Germline V gene sequence: CDR1 SGHDT, CDR2 YYEEEE. CDR3 loop: CASSFPEGAGYGYTF. The CDR3 DNA reads TGTGCCAGCAGCTTCCCGGAGGGGGCAGGGTATGGCTACACCTTC. The complete variable domain, with remaining parts taken from reference TRBV5-6 and TRBJ1-2, reads DAGVTQSPTHLIKTRGQQVTLRCSPKSGHDTVSWYQQALGQGPQFIFQYYEEEERQRGNFPDRFSGHQFPNYSSELNVNALLLGDSALYLCASSFPEGAGYGYTFGSGTRLTVV.

The chain joins TRBV18 to TRBJ2-5, with TRBD1 matching over 7 bases. CDR3 length equals 15 residues. The V gene's germline CDR1 is KGHSH and CDR2 LQKENI. J gave up 5 bases and V 4 bases, and 10 bases lay outside the gene matches. In nucleotides, the CDR3 is TGTGCCAGCTCACAAGAGACAGGGAAAGCGGAGACCCAGTACTTC. It yields the protein CASSQETGKAETQYF.

J is TRBJ1-3 and V is TRBV19; no definite D call. The CDR3 is 14 amino acids. Trimming took off 6 bases at V and 2 bases at J, with 11 bases between the two ends. CDR1 and CDR2 (germline): LNHDA, SQIVND (reference sequence). The DNA of the CDR3 is TGTGCCAGTAGGGGCGTGAGAACTGGAAACACCATATATTTT. Encoded protein: CASRGVRTGNTIYF.

The chain carries TRBV15 and TRBJ1-2; D gene uncertain. Between the trimmed V and J ends, which lost 6 bases and 9 bases, there was a span of 17 bases. Germline values: CDR1 LNHNV, CDR2 YYDKDF (reference sequence). The CDR3 is made up of 13 amino acids. The DNA for the CDR3 is TGTGCCACCAGGGTAAAAGGATCGGACCGCTACACCTTC. Protein: CATRVKGSDRYTF. Supplemented by reference TRBV15 and TRBJ1-2, the full variable domain reads DAMVIQNPRYQVTQFGKPVTLSCSQTLNHNVMYWYQQKSSQAPKLLFHYYDKDFNNEADTPDNFQSRRPNTSFCFLDIRSPGLGDTAMYLCATRVKGSDRYTFGSGTRLTVV.

The J gene is TRBJ2-3, the V gene TRBV7-9, with no clear D. Germline V gene lookup returns CDR1 SEHNR and CDR2 FQNEAQ (reference sequence). The CDR3 runs to 15 residues. With 0 bases removed from V and 2 bases from J, the gap between germline ends came to 9 bases. In DNA, the CDR3 is TGTGCCAGCAGCTTAGCTGTGCTCCCCACAGATACGCAGTATTTT. Encoded protein: CASSLAVLPTDTQYF.

The V and J genes are TRBV6-2 or TRBV6-3 and TRBJ1-5; the match to TRBD1 covers 11 bases. In germline, CDR1 is MNHEY, CDR2 SVGEGT. This CDR3 region has 17 residues. The J segment lost 6 bases and the V segment lost 4 bases, leaving 11 bases of the junction unmatched. The DNA for the CDR3 is TGTGCCAGCAGTTCTGGACAGGGGGCAAGGGTTGGTCAGCCCCAGCATTTT. Amino acid sequence: CASSSGQGARVGQPQHF.

This sequence joins TRBV3-1 (or the pseudogene TRBV3-2) and TRBJ2-1; D unresolved. Germline values: CDR1 LGHDT, CDR2 YNNKEL (reference sequence). The length of the CDR3 is 14 residues. V was trimmed by 0 bases and J by 4 bases, leaving 7 bases between them. The CDR3 DNA reads as TGTGCCAGCAGCCAAGATAAGGGTTACAATGAGCAGTTCTTC. It codes for CASSQDKGYNEQFF.

The V gene is TRBV10-3, the J gene TRBJ2-7; 8 nucleotides agree with TRBD2. Germline V gives CDR1 ENHRY, CDR2 SYGVKD. Trimming took 3 bases from V and 6 from J; bases not matched to a gene: 4. The CDR3 spans 13 residues. The CDR3 sequence is CAISEGTRGEQYF. The CDR3 DNA reads TGTGCCATCAGTGAAGGGACTAGGGGCGAGCAGTACTTC.

This clone has just one count. The chain couples TRBV18 to TRBJ1-1; no clear D. The V and J ends lost 2 bases and 0 bases respectively, with 10 bases between them. This CDR3 spans 15 amino acids. From germline, CDR1 is KGHSH and CDR2 LQKENI. The CDR3: CASSPSATVNTEAFF. The CDR3 nucleotides read TGTGCCAGCTCACCATCCGCCACCGTGAACACTGAAGCTTTCTTT.

The chain has TRBV7-8 and TRBJ2-3; D not certain. The germline V gene encodes CDR1 SGHVS and CDR2 FQNEAQ. The CDR3 is 15 amino acids. The ends were cut back, 1 base at V and 2 bases at J, with 10 bases in the middle. CDR3 region: CASSLGARATDTQYF. For the CDR3, the DNA is TGTGCCAGCAGCTTAGGAGCCCGGGCCACAGATACGCAGTATTTT.

V is TRBV9 and J is TRBJ2-3, with TRBD2 matching 10 bases. The CDR3 has 15 residues. CDR1 SGDLS and CDR2 YYNGEE come from the germline V gene. J was trimmed by 3 bases and V by 4 bases; bases with no gene match: 5. For the CDR3, the DNA is TGTGCCAGCAGCCCTAGCGGGGGCGGAACAGATACGCAGTATTTT. Its protein product is CASSPSGGGTDTQYF.

CDR3 sequence reads: CASSLNGGGATGELFF. In DNA form, the CDR3 reads TGTGCCAGCAGCTTAAACGGTGGGGGGGCCACCGGGGAGCTGTTTTTT. This rearrangement joins TRBV7-2 to TRBJ2-2; a possible D gene is TRBD2 (7 bases). Trimming removed 2 bases from V and 4 bases from J, with 14 bases in between. Per germline, CDR1 SGHTA and CDR2 FQGNSA. This CDR3 has 16 residues.

This chain links TRBV30 with TRBJ1-6, with D unclear. The germline V gene has CDR1 GTSNPN and CDR2 SVGIG (reference sequence). The ends were cut back, 3 bases at V and 7 bases at J, with 19 bases in the middle. The CDR3 runs to 16 residues. In DNA form, the CDR3 reads TGTGCCTGGAGAGCCCTAGTGATAGGAGCCAATTCACCCCTCCACTTT. Encoded protein: CAWRALVIGANSPLHF.

This clone was detected only once. The rearrangement links TRBV7-2 to TRBJ1-6, with 7 bases that match TRBD1. Germline loops: CDR1 SGHTA, CDR2 FQGNSA. The CDR3 totals 14 residues. The J segment lost 15 bases and the V segment lost 3 bases, leaving 11 bases of the junction unmatched. DNA of the CDR3: TGTGCCAGCAGCTTTTTTACAGGGGAAGGGCGCCTCCACTTT. This encodes CASSFFTGEGRLHF.

This clone was detected only a few times. The chain links TRBV7-9 to TRBJ2-7; D possibly corresponds to TRBD1 (7 bases). This CDR3 spans 15 amino acids. The germline gives CDR1 SEHNR, CDR2 FQNEAQ (reference sequence). V lost 1 base and J 4 bases, leaving 14 bases between the germline ends. The CDR3 reads CASSLVQGGFYEQYF. The CDR3 nucleotides are TGTGCCAGCAGCTTAGTTCAGGGGGGTTTTTACGAGCAGTACTTC.

As concerns this clone: The junction departs from the called germline gene at one end, perhaps through a read error. The chain uses TRBV2 and TRBJ1-2, with 7 positions matching TRBD1. The CDR3 totals 12 residues. CDR1 is SNHLY, CDR2 FYNNEI, per germline. The CDR3 DNA reads as TGTGCCAGCAGCGAAGGGGGCGTTGGCTACACCTTC. Translated: CASSEGGVGYTF.